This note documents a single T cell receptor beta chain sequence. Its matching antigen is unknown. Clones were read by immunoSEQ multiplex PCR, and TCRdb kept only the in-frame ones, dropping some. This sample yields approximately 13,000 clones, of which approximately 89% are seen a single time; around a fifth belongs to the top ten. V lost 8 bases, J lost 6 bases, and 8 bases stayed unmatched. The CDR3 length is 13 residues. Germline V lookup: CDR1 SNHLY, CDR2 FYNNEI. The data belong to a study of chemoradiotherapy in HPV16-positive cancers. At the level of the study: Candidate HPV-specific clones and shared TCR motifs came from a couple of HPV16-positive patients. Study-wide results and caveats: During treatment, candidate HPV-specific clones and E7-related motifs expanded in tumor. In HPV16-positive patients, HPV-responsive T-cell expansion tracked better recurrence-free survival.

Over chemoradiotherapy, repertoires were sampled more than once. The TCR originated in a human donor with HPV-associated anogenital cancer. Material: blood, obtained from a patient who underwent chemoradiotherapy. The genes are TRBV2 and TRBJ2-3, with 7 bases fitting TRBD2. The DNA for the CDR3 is TGTGCCAGCCACTGGCAGGGAGGGGATACGCAGTATTTT. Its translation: CASHWQGGDTQYF.